The 16 T cell receptor beta chains below come from one sample, sequenced in a study of OX40 agonist ivuxolimab in advanced cancers. Library construction relied on the immunoSEQ multiplex PCR assay. As stored in TCRdb, this immuneACCESS dataset retains in-frame rearrangements with V and J assigned. A fraction of the clones does not appear; measured against another copy, unresolved V genes explain less than half of the discrepancy, and the remainder lacks a known reason. Here the sample has some 50,000 clones; approximately 86% occur a single time. The biggest ten clones account for about an eighth of the sample. Material: CD4+ or CD8+ T cells sorted from blood, obtained in a trial of the OX40 agonist ivuxolimab. The receptors were sampled from an adult with an advanced solid tumor such as melanoma, head and neck, liver or kidney cancer.

This sequence joins TRBV5-1 and TRBJ1-5, with D unclear. CDR1 and CDR2 (germline): SGHRS, YFSETQ. CDR3 length: 14 amino acids. V gave up 3 bases and J gave up 6 bases, with 13 bases separating them. The CDR3 reads CASSSDGRGQPQHF. The CDR3, as DNA: TGCGCCAGCAGCTCGGACGGCCGTGGTCAGCCCCAGCATTTT.

The V call is TRBV7-9, the J call TRBJ2-1; 14 positions agree with TRBD2. The length of the CDR3 is 16 residues. The germline V gene encodes CDR1 SEHNR and CDR2 FQNEAQ (reference sequence). V lost 5 bases to trimming and J lost 7 bases; unmatched junction nucleotides: 7. CDR3 bases: TGTGCCAGCAGCCCCCAGACTAGCGGGAGGGCTAATGAGCAGTTCTTC. It specifies CASSPQTSGRANEQFF.

This sequence joins TRBV7-9 and TRBJ2-5; 8 bases match TRBD1. With 5 bases clipped from V and 1 base from J, the junction kept 6 bases outside the gene matches. Germline loops: CDR1 SEHNR, CDR2 FQNEAQ (reference sequence). This CDR3 has 15 residues. CDR3 in DNA: TGTGCCAGCAGCGCACGCGGACAGGGCCAAGAGACCCAGTACTTC. Translating it yields CASSARGQGQETQYF.

The sample holds one count of this clone. The CDR3 DNA is TGCGCCAGCAGCCAGGACTACTTCGAGACCCAGTACTTC. Translating gives CASSQDYFETQYF. The chain combines TRBV5-1 with TRBJ2-5; tentative D call: TRBD2 (6 bases). Deletions cut 4 bases from V and 5 bases from J, with 12 bases between. This CDR3 contains 13 residues. Germline CDR1 and CDR2: SGHRS and YFSETQ.

CDR3 nucleotide sequence: TGTGCCAGCAGCTTTCGCCCTAAAACAGGTTTAGGTGAAAAACTGTTTTTT. Translating gives CASSFRPKTGLGEKLFF. The chain carries TRBV7-9 and TRBJ1-4, with a tentative D call TRBD1 (5 bases). Germline V gene data show CDR1 as SEHNR and CDR2 as FQNEAQ (reference sequence). Trimming removed 3 bases from V and 7 bases from J, with 21 bases in between. This CDR3 spans 17 amino acids.

The J gene is TRBJ1-4, the V gene TRBV14; D remains ambiguous. Germline assignment: CDR1 SGHDN and CDR2 FVKESK. The CDR3 contains 16 residues. V lost 0 bases and J lost 4, with 12 bases in between. The CDR3 DNA reads as TGTGCCAGCAGCCAAGACGGTGCAAACCTTAATGAAAAACTGTTTTTT. Encoded protein: CASSQDGANLNEKLFF.

This sequence joins TRBV4-1 and TRBJ2-5; D may be TRBD1 or TRBD2 (5 bases each). Judging by the DNA end, TRBJ2-7 fits better; the J call may be wrong. The CDR3 sequence is 14 residues long. Germline assignment: CDR1 MGHRA and CDR2 YSYEKL. CDR3 sequence (DNA): TGCGCCAGCAGCCCACCGGGACGCGCCTACGAGCAGTACTTC. This codes for CASSPPGRAYEQYF.

This clone was detected once. This chain links TRBV27 with TRBJ2-3, with unresolved D. The CDR3 consists of 15 residues. From germline, CDR1 is MNHEY and CDR2 SMNVEV (reference sequence). V lost 2 bases to trimming and J lost 2 bases, with 11 bases between them. CDR3 nucleotides: TGTGCCAGCAGTTTACAATACGGAGACACAGATACGCAGTATTTT. Amino acid sequence: CASSLQYGDTDTQYF.

V gene TRBV5-1 combines with J gene TRBJ2-7, with 9 bases fitting TRBD1. The CDR3 runs to 17 residues. Trimming at V came to 1 base and at J to 5 bases, leaving 13 bases not matched to a gene. Germline loops: CDR1 SGHRS, CDR2 YFSETQ. The CDR3 bases are TGCGCCAGCAGCTTGCTTTTGACGGGACAGGGTAAAGACGAGCAGTACTTC. Amino acids: CASSLLLTGQGKDEQYF.

This chain connects TRBV27 to TRBJ2-7, with TRBD2 identical over 7 bases. Germline V gives CDR1 MNHEY, CDR2 SMNVEV (reference sequence). V was clipped by 3 bases and J by 3 bases; unmatched bases: 11. There are 16 residues in the CDR3. The CDR3 is CASSFRVGGSFYEQYF. Here the CDR3 DNA reads TGTGCCAGCAGTTTCAGGGTCGGCGGGAGTTTCTACGAGCAGTACTTC.

This rearrangement joins TRBV10-2 to TRBJ1-6; unclear D gene. Germline loops: CDR1 WSHSY, CDR2 SAAADI. Trimming took 7 bases from V and 6 from J, leaving 10 bases between them. CDR3 length: 13 amino acids. The chain's CDR3 is CASNTYSNSPLHF. CDR3 bases: TGCGCCAGCAATACTTACAGTAATTCACCCCTCCACTTT.

The chain recombines TRBV6-1 with TRBJ2-7, with TRBD2 identical over 7 bases. This CDR3 contains 12 residues. V shed 3 bases, J shed 11 bases, and the junction held 7 bases outside the gene matches. Germline V gives CDR1 MNHNS, CDR2 SASEGT. The CDR3 coding sequence is TGTGCCAGCAGTGATTCTCGGACTAGAGAGTACTTC. Translating gives CASSDSRTREYF.

This CDR3 is CATSRRPSGSRSETQYF. CDR3 bases: TGTGCCACCAGCAGGCGGCCTAGCGGGAGTAGGTCGGAGACCCAGTACTTC. The V and J genes are TRBV15 and TRBJ2-5, with 10 positions matching TRBD2. There are 17 residues in the CDR3. With V trimmed by 3 bases and J by 5 bases, 12 bases remained unmatched. CDR1 and CDR2 from the germline V gene are LNHNV and YYDKDF (reference sequence).

This chain connects TRBV6-5 to TRBJ2-1, with 10 bases that match TRBD2. CDR1 and CDR2 (germline): MNHEY, SVGAGI. The trim removed 5 bases at V and 9 bases at J, leaving 10 bases unmatched. The CDR3 runs to 15 residues. CDR3 DNA sequence: TGTGCCAGCAGTCCCAGCGGGAGGGCCAATGTTGAGCAGTTCTTC. It codes for CASSPSGRANVEQFF.

V gene TRBV4-1 combines with J gene TRBJ2-3; 13 bases match TRBD2. Losses at the gene ends were 4 bases for V and 0 bases for J; bases not matched to a gene: 1. Germline CDR1 and CDR2: MGHRA and YSYEKL. The CDR3 spans 16 residues. This CDR3 reads CASSRGLAGSTDTQYF. Written as DNA, the CDR3 is TGCGCCAGCAGCCGGGGACTAGCGGGGAGCACAGATACGCAGTATTTT.

This clone came up once. V usage is TRBV2 and J usage is TRBJ2-4; possibly TRBD1 for D (5 bases). The V gene lost 3 bases and the J gene lost 9 bases, with 12 bases spanning the gap. Germline V CDR1 and CDR2: SNHLY, FYNNEI. This CDR3 has 13 amino acids. In nucleotides, the CDR3 is TGTGCCAGCAGTGACAGGGTTGGTAGCATTCAGTACTTC. It codes for CASSDRVGSIQYF.